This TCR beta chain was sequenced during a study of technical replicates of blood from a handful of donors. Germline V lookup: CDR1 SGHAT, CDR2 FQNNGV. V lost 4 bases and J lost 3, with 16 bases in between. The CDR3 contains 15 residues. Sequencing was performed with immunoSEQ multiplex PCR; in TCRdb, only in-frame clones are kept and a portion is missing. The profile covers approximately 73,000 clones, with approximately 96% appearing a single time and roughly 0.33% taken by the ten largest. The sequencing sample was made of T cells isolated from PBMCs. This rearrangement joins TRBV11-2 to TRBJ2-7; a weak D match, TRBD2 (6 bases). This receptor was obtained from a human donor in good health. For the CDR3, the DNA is TGTGCCAGCAGCTCCTCGGCGGGGTTTAGCTACGAGCAGTACTTC. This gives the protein CASSSSAGFSYEQYF.